The table lists the clone carrying this T cell receptor beta chain with a few counts. As yet, its antigen is unknown. The data originate from a study of CD8+ T cells in alopecia areata. Study-level points and caveats: Sequenced scalp T cells also include alphabeta T cells resident in normal skin.

In a group of about 5 patients, CD4+ cells were sorted into CD25+CD127- cells. Both peripheral blood and punch biopsies of lesional scalp skin were obtained from patients who had alopecia areata. PBMC-derived CD4+ and CD8+ T cells were sorted. RNA extraction and reverse transcription yielded cDNA as sequencing template. Profiled with immunoSEQ multiplex PCR; TCRdb holds only in-frame clones, not every one. The table records tens of thousands of clones, around 50% of them present only once. This CDR3 region has 14 residues. Trimming took off 0 bases at V and 3 bases at J, with 8 bases between the two ends. The germline gives CDR1 LNHNV, CDR2 YYDKDF (reference sequence).

V is TRBV15 and J is TRBJ1-2; no clear D. The specimen sequenced was CD4+ Tregs sorted from blood. The TCR originated in a human donor with alopecia areata. The DNA for the CDR3 is TGTGCCACCAGCAGAGATCGGGAACACTATGGCTACACCTTC. It encodes CATSRDREHYGYTF. Using reference TRBV15 and TRBJ1-2 for the parts outside the CDR3, the full variable domain is DAMVIQNPRYQVTQFGKPVTLSCSQTLNHNVMYWYQQKSSQAPKLLFHYYDKDFNNEADTPDNFQSRRPNTSFCFLDIRSPGLGDTAMYLCATSRDREHYGYTFGSGTRLTVV.